This T cell receptor beta chain was captured by sequencing in a study of blood T cell repertoires in COVID-19. About the research overall: PBMCs, B-cell-depleted T cells, or T cells provided the cDNA or gDNA that made up the material.

Authors' processing steps: Reference gene primer amplification in the assay estimated nucleated cell counts. Sequencing was performed with immunoSEQ multiplex PCR; in TCRdb, only in-frame clones are kept and a portion is missing. For V, J and clone size, that table is used; D and trimming come from the DNA. Of roughly 190,000 clones in the sample, under 80% are singletons; the top ten hold 17%. Participants had their cohort set by participant-reported clinical history. V gave up 4 bases and J gave up 8 bases; unmatched junction bases: 5. This CDR3 has 14 residues. Germline V gene sequence: CDR1 SGHRS, CDR2 YFSETQ.

This clonotype originated in a woman aged 50 to 60 with acute COVID-19. V usage is TRBV5-1 and J usage is TRBJ2-2, with TRBD1 matching 10 bases. What was sequenced was PBMCs or T cells enriched from blood (not recorded which). The CDR3 here is CASSIGTGDGELFF. CDR3 bases: TGCGCCAGCAGCATCGGGACAGGGGATGGGGAGCTGTTTTTT.